This T cell receptor beta chain was sequenced for a study of PD-1 blockade in classical Hodgkin lymphoma. Overall study findings and caveats: Newly diagnosed patients were reported to start with lower TCR diversity than healthy donors. The authors excluded patients who started nivolumab under 1 year after ASCT. Complete responders' diversity at baseline resembled that of newly diagnosed patients. It was CD4+ TCR diversity, not CD8+, that rose significantly by C4D1.

Germline lookup yields CDR1 MDHEN and CDR2 SYDVKM. V dropped 5 bases and J dropped 0 bases, with 18 bases sitting between them. This CDR3 region has 17 residues. Each patient experienced a relapse that followed autologous stem cell transplantation, and brentuximab vedotin exposure varied. TCRdb's table, derived via immunoSEQ multiplex PCR, lists solely in-frame clones and lacks some. The sample lists about 10,000 clones; more than 75% were seen once. A remark on this clone: The antigen remains unidentified.

This receptor was taken from a human donor with classical Hodgkin lymphoma. The genes are TRBV28 and TRBJ2-3, with a possible D match to TRBD2 (5 bases). The sample consisted of peripheral blood mononuclear cells (PBMCs), taken before the second cycle of nivolumab. The DNA of the CDR3 is TGTGCCAGCAGTCCGGGTAGGTGGCGGACTAGCACAGATACGCAGTATTTT. Amino acid sequence: CASSPGRWRTSTDTQYF.